This T cell receptor (beta chain) was sequenced for a study of T cell changes during pregnancy in multiple sclerosis. TCRdb's copy holds only in-frame clones and misses some; the assay was immunoSEQ multiplex PCR. The table lists tens of thousands of clones, about 90% of them singletons. This receptor was obtained from a female donor with multiple sclerosis, enrolled in a pregnancy study. The specimen was CD4+ T cells from peripheral blood mononuclear cells, collected in the first trimester of pregnancy.

In DNA form, the CDR3 reads TGTGCCAGCAGCTTATTACTAGCGAGCGAGCAGTACTTC. Amino acid sequence: CASSLLLASEQYF. This chain uses TRBV11-2 with TRBJ2-7, with 7 bases identical to TRBD2. V was clipped by 2 bases and J by 6 bases; unmatched bases: 4. This CDR3 region has 13 residues. The germline V gene has CDR1 SGHAT and CDR2 FQNNGV.